The rows below give T cell receptor beta chains drawn from one sample of a study of T cells in Graves' hyperthyroidism and ophthalmopathy. A single record per CDR3 protein comes from TCRdb applying MiXCR to the multiplex PCR reads. The sample yields about 660,000 distinct CDR3 sequences, 45% seen once. The sequenced sample consisted of peripheral blood or thyroid tissue (not recorded which). Receptor source: an adult man with Graves' disease, either hyperthyroidism or ophthalmopathy (not recorded which). Each CDR3 is given with its conserved first and last residue. Fields, in order: clone size, V gene, J gene, CDR3 protein. Rows may omit the clone size; those that give it use once, few, many or a size class.

clone_size: many; v_call: TRBV10-3; j_call: TRBJ1-1; cdr3_aa: CAISDEGARTEAFF
clone_size: many; v_call: TRBV9; j_call: TRBJ1-2; cdr3_aa: CASTSAAGDRRGYTF
clone_size: -; v_call: TRBV7-2; j_call: TRBJ1-4; cdr3_aa: CASSRQGDGVEKLFF
clone_size: -; v_call: TRBV20-1; j_call: TRBJ2-5; cdr3_aa: CSASAVGSGPYLQETQYF
clone_size: -; v_call: TRBV7-9; j_call: TRBJ1-6; cdr3_aa: CASSSLGGRESPLHF
clone_size: -; v_call: TRBV20-1; j_call: TRBJ2-6; cdr3_aa: CSAMRGQTNTEAF
clone_size: few; v_call: TRBV7-6; j_call: TRBJ1-4; cdr3_aa: CASSLIGGDNEKLFF
clone_size: few; v_call: TRBV19; j_call: TRBJ1-2; cdr3_aa: CASSRSGEPYGYTF
clone_size: once; v_call: TRBV29-1; j_call: TRBJ1-2; cdr3_aa: CSGGAVGRGGYTF
clone_size: few; v_call: TRBV10-2; j_call: TRBJ1-3; cdr3_aa: CASSELAGSGNTIYF
clone_size: -; v_call: TRBV5-4; j_call: TRBJ2-5; cdr3_aa: CASSPRELQTQYF
clone_size: -; v_call: TRBV2; j_call: TRBJ2-5; cdr3_aa: CATSDPGPNQPQYF
clone_size: -; v_call: TRBV29-1; j_call: -; cdr3_aa: CSVGDRTYNEQFF
clone_size: many; v_call: TRBV15; j_call: TRBJ2-5; cdr3_aa: CATSRELAQETQYF
clone_size: -; v_call: TRBV12-3/TRBV12-4; j_call: TRBJ1-1; cdr3_aa: CASSYGHSNTEAFF
clone_size: many; v_call: TRBV7-2; j_call: TRBJ2-5; cdr3_aa: CASRRTSGGQETQYF
clone_size: many; v_call: TRBV29-1; j_call: TRBJ1-1; cdr3_aa: CSVDFGGGAFF
clone_size: -; v_call: TRBV7-9; j_call: TRBJ2-7; cdr3_aa: CASSLSRQDYEQYF
clone_size: few; v_call: TRBV7-3; j_call: TRBJ1-1; cdr3_aa: CASSPRDRGRGTEAFF
clone_size: -; v_call: TRBV12-3/TRBV12-4; j_call: TRBJ2-5; cdr3_aa: CASSFSGVAFQETQYF
clone_size: -; v_call: TRBV7-2; j_call: TRBJ2-6; cdr3_aa: CTSRRTGESTGANVLTF
clone_size: -; v_call: TRBV5-1; j_call: TRBJ1-4; cdr3_aa: CASSLVAGVSNEKLFF
clone_size: many; v_call: TRBV7-8; j_call: TRBJ2-7; cdr3_aa: CASSLLGADQYF
clone_size: few; v_call: TRBV14; j_call: TRBJ1-1; cdr3_aa: CASSQQTGGHTEAFF
clone_size: many; v_call: TRBV7-8; j_call: TRBJ1-4; cdr3_aa: CASSLDRGNEKLFF
clone_size: -; v_call: TRBV7-2; j_call: TRBJ1-6; cdr3_aa: CASSFSPGQNNSPLHF
clone_size: few; v_call: TRBV7-9; j_call: TRBJ1-1; cdr3_aa: CASRTLGGKKGAFF